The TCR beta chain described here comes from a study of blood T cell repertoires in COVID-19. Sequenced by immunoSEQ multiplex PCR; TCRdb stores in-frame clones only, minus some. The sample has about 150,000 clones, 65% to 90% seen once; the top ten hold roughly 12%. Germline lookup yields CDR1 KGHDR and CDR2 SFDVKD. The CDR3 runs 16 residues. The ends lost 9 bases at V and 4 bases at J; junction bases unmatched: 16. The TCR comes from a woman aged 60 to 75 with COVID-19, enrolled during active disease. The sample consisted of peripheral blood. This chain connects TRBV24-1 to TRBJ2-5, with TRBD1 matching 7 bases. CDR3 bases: TGTGCCACCGGATCAAACCAACAGGGGCCCCCAGAGACCCAGTACTTC. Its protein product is CATGSNQQGPPETQYF.